This T cell receptor (beta chain) was found in a study of shared clonotypes between healthy human individuals. Deep-level assay runs were performed. Investigators spread the genomic DNA of each subset evenly over several immunoSEQ plates. Ten immunoSEQ deep assay plates served to sequence unsorted PBMC DNA. Libraries were prepared by immunoSEQ multiplex PCR; TCRdb keeps only in-frame clonotypes and omits some of them. Of hundreds of thousands of clones in the sample, around 78% are singletons; the top ten hold approximately 12%. The length of the CDR3 is 17 residues. Per the germline V gene, CDR1 is ENHRY and CDR2 is SYGVKD. The trim removed 2 bases at V and 5 bases at J, leaving 9 bases unmatched.

The specimen sequenced was PBMCs. This clonotype was obtained from a middle-aged woman in good health. Some clones in this sample may be carry-over from other donors' samples. The chain employs TRBV10-3 and TRBJ1-5; the match to TRBD1 covers 10 bases. This CDR3 is CAISEVGETGGDQPQHF. CDR3 nucleotides: TGTGCCATCAGTGAGGTGGGAGAGACAGGGGGCGATCAGCCCCAGCATTTT.